This T cell receptor (beta chain) was retrieved from a study of T cell responses to AZD1222 COVID-19 vaccine (dated by TCRdb to the early 2020s). In terms of the full investigation: A total of around 240 trial participants underwent TCR sequencing, of whom about 200 received two doses of AZD1222 and some 25 received two doses of the MenACWY control vaccine. Enrollment into the trials was organized by age into subgroups of 18-55, 56-69 and 70-plus years, and those subgroups contained roughly 140, 27 and 60 TCR-sequenced participants, respectively. Paper-wide results and their limitations: Conclusions about previously exposed vaccinees were limited because only six AZD1222 recipients were SARS-CoV-2 seropositive at baseline. The whole spike protein was spanned by vaccine-associated CD4 TCRs, and dominant responses were seen in regions 160-218 and 743-854. A significant rise in spike-specific TCR breadth and depth was observed after two AZD1222 doses relative to day 0 and relative to MenACWY recipients. Most participants were white British and females outnumbered males, and the authors suggested that clonal diversity may have been underestimated. The 56-69-year group was small, and its depth increase did not reach significance, likely because of low power. Because no day 14 peak-response samples were available, repertoires were characterized only after the peak T cell response. Nearly half of unique spike-specific TCRs reportedly recognized epitopes outside regions mutated in the B.1.351 and B.1.1.7 variants.

The time point label for this specimen denotes: about 28 days (+/-7) after the second vaccine dose. AZD1222 recipients given second doses at about 4 weeks or at about 12 weeks were pooled, since spike-specific TCR depth and breadth were not found to differ between the two schedules. The vaccinee samples were drawn from two UK trials, COV001 and COV002, one of which was a single-blind randomized controlled phase 2/3 trial testing AZD1222 (ChAdOx1 nCoV-19) in healthy adults. For TCRbeta chain sequencing, PBMC samples from trial participants were taken at day 0 and at day 28 after the second dose. Inclusive of the bounding cysteine and phenylalanine, the CDR3 is 13 residues long. CDR3 DNA only is kept here, 39 bases in frame from base 1. V loses 1 base, J loses 6 bases, and the germline ends lie 9 bases apart. Based on the germline V gene, the CDR1 and CDR2 sequences are KGHSH and LQKENI. The CDR3 regions of human TCRbeta chains were subjected to immunosequencing. Turning to the authors' computational methods: Repertoire TCRs were matched against a reference library of SARS-CoV-2-specific TCRs generated with the MIRA antigen-specificity platform. Breadth meant the fraction of unique TCRs that were SARS-CoV-2-associated, whereas depth meant the fraction of total T cells that were SARS-CoV-2-associated. Using the MIRA data, each spike-specific TCR was assigned both to the spike region to which the TCR was reactive and to a CD4 or CD8 class. Log10-transformed breadth and depth values were compared by one-way ANOVA with Sidak's multiple comparisons tests. TCRdb's version of the immuneACCESS table is confined to in-frame rearrangements and falls short of the full clone set. An unresolved V gene accounts for under half of the shortfall where checked; the remainder is of unknown origin. Clone size and V and J calls were adopted from that table, with D and trimming inferred from the DNA. The sample table records about 26,000 clones; 88% of these occur just once. The top ten clonotypes cover around 2.7% of the sample.

A remark on this clone: Its antigen is currently not known. Qualities for individual bases were not recorded, and no much larger clone is one base off.

The sequence was obtained from an adult who received the AZD1222 COVID-19 vaccine. In this chain, TRBV18 is recombined with TRBJ1-2; no D segment can be confidently identified. Here the sequenced sample was peripheral blood, taken 28 days after the second AZD1222 dose. The CDR3 is CASSPRAWDGYTF. The DNA sequence is given as TGTGCCAGCTCACCACGTGCATGGGATGGCTACACCTTC.